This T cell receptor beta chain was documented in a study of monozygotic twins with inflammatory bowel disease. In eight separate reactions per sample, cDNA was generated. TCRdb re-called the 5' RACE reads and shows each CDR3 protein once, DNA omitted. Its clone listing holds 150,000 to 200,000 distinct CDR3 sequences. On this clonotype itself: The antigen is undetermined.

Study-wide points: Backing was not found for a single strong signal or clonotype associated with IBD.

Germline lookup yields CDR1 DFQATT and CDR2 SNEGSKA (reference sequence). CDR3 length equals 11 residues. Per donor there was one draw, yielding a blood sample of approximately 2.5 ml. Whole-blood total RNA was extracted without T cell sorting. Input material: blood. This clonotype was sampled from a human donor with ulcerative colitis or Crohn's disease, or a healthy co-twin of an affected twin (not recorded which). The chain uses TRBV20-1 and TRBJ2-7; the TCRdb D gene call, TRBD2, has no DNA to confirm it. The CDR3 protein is CSASSPAEQYF.